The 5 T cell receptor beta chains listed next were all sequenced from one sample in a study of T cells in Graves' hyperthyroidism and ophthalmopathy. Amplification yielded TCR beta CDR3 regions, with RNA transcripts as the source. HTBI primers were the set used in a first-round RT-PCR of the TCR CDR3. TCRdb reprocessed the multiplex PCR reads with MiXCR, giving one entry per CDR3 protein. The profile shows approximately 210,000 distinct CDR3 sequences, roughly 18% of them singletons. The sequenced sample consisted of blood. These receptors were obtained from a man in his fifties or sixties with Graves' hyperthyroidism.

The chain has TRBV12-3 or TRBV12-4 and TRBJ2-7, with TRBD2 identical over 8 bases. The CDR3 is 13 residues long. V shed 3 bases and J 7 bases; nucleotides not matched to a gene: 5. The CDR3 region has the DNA TGTGCCAGCAGTTTTATAACTAGCGGTGAGCAGTACTTC. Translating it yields CASSFITSGEQYF.

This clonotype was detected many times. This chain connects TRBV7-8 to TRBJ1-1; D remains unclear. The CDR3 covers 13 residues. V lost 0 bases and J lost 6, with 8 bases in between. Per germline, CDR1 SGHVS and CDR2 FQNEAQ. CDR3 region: CASSLASASEAFF. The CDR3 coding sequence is TGTGCCAGCAGCTTAGCGAGCGCCTCTGAAGCTTTCTTT.

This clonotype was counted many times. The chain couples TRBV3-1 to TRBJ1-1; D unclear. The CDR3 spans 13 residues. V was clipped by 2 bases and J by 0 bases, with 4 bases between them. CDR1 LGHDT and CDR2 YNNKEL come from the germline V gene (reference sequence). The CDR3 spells CASSQFLNTEAFF. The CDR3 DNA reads TGTGCCAGCAGCCAATTTCTGAACACTGAAGCTTTCTTT.

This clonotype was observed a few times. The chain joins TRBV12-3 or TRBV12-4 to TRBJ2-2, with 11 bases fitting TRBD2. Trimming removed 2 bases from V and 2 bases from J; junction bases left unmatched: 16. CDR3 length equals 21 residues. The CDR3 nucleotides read TGTGCCAGCAGTTTAAGAGGGCGGGGGCTAGCGGGAGGCCCAAACACCGGGGAGCTGTTTTTT. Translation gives CASSLRGRGLAGGPNTGELFF.

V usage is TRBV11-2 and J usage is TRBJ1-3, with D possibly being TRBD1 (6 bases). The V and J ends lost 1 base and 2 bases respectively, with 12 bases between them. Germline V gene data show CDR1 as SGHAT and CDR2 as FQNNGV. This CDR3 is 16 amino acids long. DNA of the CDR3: TGTGCCAGCAGCTTAGTTCTGGGGACAACTGGAAACACCATATATTTT. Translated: CASSLVLGTTGNTIYF.